These 14 T cell receptor beta chains were sequenced from one sample in a study of beta chain features in type 1 diabetes. The investigators reverse transcribed all of the isolated RNA, so they sequenced expressed TCRB transcripts. This table comes from immunoSEQ multiplex PCR, and its TCRdb copy is limited to in-frame clones, with some not included. The data contain 400,000 to 450,000 clones, around 13% of them singletons. Sequenced input: naive CD4+ T cells from blood. The receptors were gathered from a man aged 25-45 years in good health.

The chain recombines TRBV7-3 with TRBJ2-1; D not certain. Looked up from germline, CDR1 is SGHTA and CDR2 is FQGTGA. The CDR3 spans 12 residues. Trimming removed 3 bases at V and 7 bases at J, with 7 bases between. The CDR3 is CASSFRANEQFF. The CDR3 DNA is TGTGCCAGCAGCTTTCGGGCGAATGAGCAGTTCTTC.

This clone was counted a few times. The genes are TRBV5-1 and TRBJ2-2; D is uncertain. The ends were cut back, 0 bases at V and 6 bases at J, with 12 bases in the middle. The germline CDR1 and CDR2 sequences are SGHRS and YFSETQ. There are 15 residues in the CDR3. The DNA of the CDR3 is TGCGCCAGCAGCTTGGAACCCTCTGGCGCCGGGGAGCTGTTTTTT. Its protein is CASSLEPSGAGELFF.

This clone was seen only a few times. The chain combines TRBV9 with TRBJ2-3; no clear D gene. V was clipped by 0 bases and J by 2 bases, with 10 bases between them. The CDR3 consists of 15 residues. Germline CDR1 and CDR2: SGDLS and YYNGEE. The DNA for the CDR3 is TGTGCCAGCAGCGTAGTAGGGTGGGACACAGATACGCAGTATTTT. This codes for CASSVVGWDTDTQYF.

This clone came up a few times. The CDR3 spells CASSPLSGVGETQYF. CDR3 DNA sequence: TGTGCCAGCAGCCCTCTTTCTGGAGTAGGTGAGACCCAGTACTTC. This chain connects TRBV11-3 to TRBJ2-5; no reliable D call. Trimming took off 5 bases at V and 5 bases at J, with 18 bases between the two ends. Germline V CDR1 and CDR2: SGHNT, YENEEA. The CDR3 runs 15 residues.

This clone appeared a few times. This chain joins TRBV25-1 and TRBJ2-5; D is undetermined. Germline V lookup: CDR1 MGHDK, CDR2 SYGVNS. The germline V and J ends were trimmed by 4 bases and 2 bases, with 8 bases remaining between them. The CDR3 spans 13 residues. The DNA of the CDR3 is TGTGCCAGCAGTGTACACAGACAAGAGACCCAGTACTTC. Translating gives CASSVHRQETQYF.

The chain uses TRBV30 and TRBJ2-7, with 9 positions matching TRBD1. The germline gives CDR1 GTSNPN, CDR2 SVGIG (reference sequence). The CDR3 spans 14 residues. CDR3 region: CAWSHTGPGTGLYV. In DNA, the CDR3 is TGTGCCTGGAGTCATACCGGCCCCGGGACAGGGTTGTATGTC.

In its sample, this clone was seen a few times. This sample also contains other DNA sequences that code for the same CDR3. The rearrangement joins TRBV7-2 to TRBJ1-5; D gene ambiguous. This CDR3 has 12 amino acids. The germline V and J ends were trimmed by 0 bases and 4 bases, with 1 base remaining between them. Per germline, CDR1 SGHTA and CDR2 FQGNSA. The CDR3 is CASSLANQPQHF. CDR3 sequence (DNA): TGTGCCAGCAGCTTAGCAAATCAGCCCCAGCATTTT. Using reference TRBV7-2 and TRBJ1-5 for the parts outside the CDR3, the full variable domain is GAGVSQSPSNKVTEKGKDVELRCDPISGHTALYWYRQSLGQGLEFLIYFQGNSAPDKSGLPSDRFSAERTGGSVSTLTIQRTQQEDSAVYLCASSLANQPQHFGDGTRLSIL.

Details on this clone: The sample carries other DNA sequences with the same CDR3. The chain uses TRBV7-2 and TRBJ2-1, with a possible D match to TRBD1 (5 bases). The germline V gene encodes CDR1 SGHTA and CDR2 FQGNSA. V shed 5 bases and J shed 0 bases, with 11 bases lying between them. The CDR3 sequence is 15 residues long. The CDR3 nucleotides are TGTGCCAGCAGCCCGGGTCAGGGCTCCTACAATGAGCAGTTCTTC. The encoded protein is CASSPGQGSYNEQFF.

This clone came up a few times. J is TRBJ1-5 and V is TRBV30; the D gene is possibly TRBD1 (5 bases). This CDR3 is built from 15 residues. CDR1 is GTSNPN and CDR2 is SVGIG in the germline V gene (reference sequence). V was cut by 0 bases and J by 5 bases, with 14 bases left in between. The CDR3 protein is CAWSVGQGRYQPQHF. In nucleotides, the CDR3 is TGTGCCTGGAGTGTTGGCCAGGGTCGTTATCAGCCCCAGCATTTT.

This clone was picked up a small number of times. The V call is TRBV18, the J call TRBJ1-4; D call uncertain. CDR1 and CDR2 from the germline V gene are KGHSH and LQKENI. This CDR3 spans 11 amino acids. Trimming took off 4 bases at V and 6 bases at J, with 3 bases between the two ends. As DNA, the CDR3 is TGTGCCAGCTCACTCGATGAAAAACTGTTTTTT. This translates into CASSLDEKLFF.

The rearrangement links TRBV20-1 to TRBJ2-7, with 7 nucleotides matching TRBD2. V was pared by 5 bases and J by 7 bases, with 5 bases of the junction left unmatched. The CDR3 is 11 amino acids. Germline assignment: CDR1 DFQATT and CDR2 SNEGSKA (reference sequence). The CDR3 DNA reads TGCAGTGCTCGGACTAGTGAAGAGCAGTACTTC. Amino acids: CSARTSEEQYF.

The V and J genes are TRBV29-1 and TRBJ2-5; weak D call: TRBD2 (5 bases). The J call may be in error: the DNA end matches TRBJ2-7 better. The CDR3 runs to 13 residues. Germline CDR1 and CDR2: SQVTM and ANQGSEA. CDR3 residues: CSVLIREPYEQYF. DNA for the CDR3: TGCAGCGTTTTGATTCGGGAACCCTACGAGCAGTACTTC.

This clone was recorded a few times. This chain joins TRBV27 and TRBJ2-7, with TRBD2 matching over 8 bases. The CDR3 spans 14 residues. V gave up 6 bases and J gave up 3 bases; unmatched junction bases: 7. Per the germline V gene, CDR1 is MNHEY and CDR2 is SMNVEV (reference sequence). The CDR3 DNA reads as TGTGCCAGCAGGGAGACGGGGACTAGCTACGAGCAGTACTTC. It translates to CASRETGTSYEQYF.

The CDR3 nucleotides read TGTGCCAGTCACCGGGGGGTGAGCAATGGCTACACCTTC. Protein product: CASHRGVSNGYTF. This rearrangement joins TRBV6-5 to TRBJ1-2, with a weak D call TRBD1 (5 bases). V dropped 9 bases and J dropped 6 bases, with 17 bases sitting between them. This CDR3 region has 13 residues. Germline V CDR1 and CDR2: MNHEY, SVGAGI.